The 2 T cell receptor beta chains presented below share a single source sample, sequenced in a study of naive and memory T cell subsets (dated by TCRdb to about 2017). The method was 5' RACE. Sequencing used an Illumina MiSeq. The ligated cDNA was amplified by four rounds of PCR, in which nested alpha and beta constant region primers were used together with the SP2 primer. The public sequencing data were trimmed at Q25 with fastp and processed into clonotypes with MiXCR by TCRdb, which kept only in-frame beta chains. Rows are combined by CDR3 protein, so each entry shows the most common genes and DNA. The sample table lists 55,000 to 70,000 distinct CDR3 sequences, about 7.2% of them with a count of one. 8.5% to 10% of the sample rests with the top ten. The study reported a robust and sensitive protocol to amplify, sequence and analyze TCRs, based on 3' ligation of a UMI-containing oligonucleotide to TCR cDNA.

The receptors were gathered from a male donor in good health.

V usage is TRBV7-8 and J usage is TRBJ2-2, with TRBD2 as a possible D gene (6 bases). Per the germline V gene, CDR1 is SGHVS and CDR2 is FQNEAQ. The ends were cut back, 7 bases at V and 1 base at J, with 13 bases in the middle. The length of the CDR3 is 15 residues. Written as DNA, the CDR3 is TGTGCCAGCACTCCGGGACTCTTGAACACCGGGGAGCTGTTTTTT. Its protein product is CASTPGLLNTGELFF.

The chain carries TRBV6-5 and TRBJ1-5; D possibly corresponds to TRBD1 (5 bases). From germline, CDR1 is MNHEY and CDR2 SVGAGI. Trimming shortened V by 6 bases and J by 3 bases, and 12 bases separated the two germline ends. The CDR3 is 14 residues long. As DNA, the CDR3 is TGTGCCAGCAGCCCACTAGGGGTCAATCAGCCCCAGCATTTT. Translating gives CASSPLGVNQPQHF.